This TCR beta chain was sequenced during a study of blood T cell repertoires in COVID-19. Original processing methods: Estimated nucleated cell counts came from reference gene primer amplification. The repertoire was sequenced with immunoSEQ multiplex PCR; TCRdb's copy has only in-frame clones and lacks some. That table gives V, J and clone size, and the DNA gave D and trimming. The repertoire holds about 320,000 clones, with around 90% as singletons. CDR3 length equals 11 residues. Trimming shortened V by 3 bases and J by 8 bases, and 10 bases separated the two germline ends. The germline V gene has CDR1 DFQATT and CDR2 SNEGSKA (reference sequence). Adults between roughly 18 and 89 years of age took part from some 25 US areas. Two negative PCRs, clearance, or symptom resolution had been documented for recovered Cohort 3 donors.

V is TRBV20-1 and J is TRBJ1-2; D remains unclear. The sequencing input was PBMCs or T cells enriched from blood (not recorded which). This TCR was sampled from a man aged 55 to 70 who had recovered from COVID-19. CDR3 sequence: CSARGPEGYTF. The CDR3 DNA sequence: TGCAGTGCTAGGGGCCCGGAAGGCTACACCTTC.